This TCR beta chain was profiled in a study of T cell repertoires in cytomegalovirus infection. Study results and caveats: Carriage of CMV together with the relevant HLA was identifiable through cumulative public TCR beta family frequency.

This clonotype was seen more than once but under ten times. Antigen specificity is unknown. The CDR3 runs 12 residues. V dropped 4 bases and J dropped 0 bases, with 6 bases sitting between them. Germline V gene sequence: CDR1 SQVTM, CDR2 ANQGSEA. A single record per CDR3 protein comes from TCRdb applying MiXCR to the reads. The sample lists around 530,000 distinct CDR3 sequences; 26% were seen once. This TCR came from a human donor in good health (CMV status not recorded). Some clones in this sample may be carry-over from other donors' samples. This sequence joins TRBV29-1 and TRBJ2-5, with D unresolved. The sample consisted of PBMCs. The CDR3 loop is CSVGTDQETQYF. CDR3 DNA sequence: TGCAGCGTTGGTACAGACCAAGAGACCCAGTACTTC.